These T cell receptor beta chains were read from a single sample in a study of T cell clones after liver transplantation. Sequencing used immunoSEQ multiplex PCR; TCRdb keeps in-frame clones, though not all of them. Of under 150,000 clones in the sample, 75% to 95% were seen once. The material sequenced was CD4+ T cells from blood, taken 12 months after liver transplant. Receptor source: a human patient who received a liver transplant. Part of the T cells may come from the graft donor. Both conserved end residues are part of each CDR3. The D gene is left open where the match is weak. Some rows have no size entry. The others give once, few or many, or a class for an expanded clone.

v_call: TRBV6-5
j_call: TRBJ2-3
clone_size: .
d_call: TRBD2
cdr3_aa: CASSLGLAGIDTQYF
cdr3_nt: TGTGCCAGCAGTCTAGGACTAGCGGGAATAGATACGCAGTATTTT

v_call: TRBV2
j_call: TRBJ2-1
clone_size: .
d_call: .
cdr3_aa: CASRINEQFF
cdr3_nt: TGTGCCAGCAGGATCAATGAGCAGTTCTTC

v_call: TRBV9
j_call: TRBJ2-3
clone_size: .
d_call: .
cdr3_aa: CASSVGITLDTQYF
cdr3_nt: TGTGCCAGCAGCGTAGGTATTACCCTGGATACGCAGTATTTT

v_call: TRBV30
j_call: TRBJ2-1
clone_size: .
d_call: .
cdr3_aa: CAWRVQGSRLGRNEQFF
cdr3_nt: TGTGCCTGGAGGGTGCAGGGGTCACGACTAGGAAGGAATGAGCAGTTCTTC

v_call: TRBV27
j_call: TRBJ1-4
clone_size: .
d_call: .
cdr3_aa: CASRRQVDGEKLFF
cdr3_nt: TGTGCCAGCAGGCGACAGGTGGATGGGGAAAAACTGTTTTTT

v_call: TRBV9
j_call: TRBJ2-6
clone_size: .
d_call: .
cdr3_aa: CASSAHYGPGANVLTF
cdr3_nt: TGTGCCAGCAGCGCCCATTACGGGCCCGGGGCCAACGTCCTGACTTTC

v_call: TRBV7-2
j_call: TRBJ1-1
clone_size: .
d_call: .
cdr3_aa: CASSLGSPRSEAFF
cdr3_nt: TGTGCCAGCAGCTTAGGGAGTCCGCGAAGTGAAGCTTTCTTT

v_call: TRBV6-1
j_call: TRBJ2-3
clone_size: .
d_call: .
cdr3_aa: CASKLEPDTQYF
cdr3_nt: TGTGCCAGTAAGCTAGAGCCAGATACGCAGTATTTT

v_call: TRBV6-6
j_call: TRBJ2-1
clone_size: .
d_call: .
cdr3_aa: CASSYPTGISYNEQFF
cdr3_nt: TGTGCCAGCAGTTACCCCACAGGGATCTCCTACAATGAGCAGTTCTTC

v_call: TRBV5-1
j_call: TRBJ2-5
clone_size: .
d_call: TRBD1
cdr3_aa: CASSQGQGAGETQYF
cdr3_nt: TGCGCCAGCAGCCAGGGACAGGGGGCTGGGGAGACCCAGTACTTC

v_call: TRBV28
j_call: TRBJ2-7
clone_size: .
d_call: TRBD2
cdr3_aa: CASSTGASGAYEQYF
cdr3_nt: TGTGCCAGCAGCACGGGGGCTAGCGGGGCCTACGAGCAGTACTTC

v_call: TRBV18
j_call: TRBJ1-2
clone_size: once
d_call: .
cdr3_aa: CASSPAQASLYGYTF
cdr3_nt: TGTGCCAGCTCACCGGCGCAAGCCTCCCTTTATGGCTACACCTTC

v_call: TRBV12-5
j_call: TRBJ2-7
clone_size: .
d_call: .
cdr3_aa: CASGLDHYEQYF
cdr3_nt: TGTGCTAGTGGTTTAGACCACTACGAGCAGTACTTC

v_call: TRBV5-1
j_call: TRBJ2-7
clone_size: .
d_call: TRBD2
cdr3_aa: CASSLSTSAYEQYF
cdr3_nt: TGCGCCAGCAGCTTATCGACTAGCGCCTACGAGCAGTACTTC

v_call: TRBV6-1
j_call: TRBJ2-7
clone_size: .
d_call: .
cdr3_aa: CASSATSGRPYEQYF
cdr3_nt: TGTGCCAGCAGTGCGACTTCAGGGCGACCCTACGAGCAGTACTTC

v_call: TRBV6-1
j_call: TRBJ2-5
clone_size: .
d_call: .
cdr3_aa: CASSGGIRAQETQYF
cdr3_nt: TGTGCCAGCAGTGGGGGGATAAGGGCCCAAGAGACCCAGTACTTC

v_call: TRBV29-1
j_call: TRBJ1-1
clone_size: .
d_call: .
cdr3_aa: CSVDSTASF
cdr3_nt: TGCAGCGTTGACTCGACAGCTTCTTTT

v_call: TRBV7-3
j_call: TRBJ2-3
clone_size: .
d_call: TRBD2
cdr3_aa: CASSLTLAGVGTDTQYF
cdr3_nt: TGTGCCAGCAGCTTAACACTAGCGGGGGTGGGCACAGATACGCAGTATTTT

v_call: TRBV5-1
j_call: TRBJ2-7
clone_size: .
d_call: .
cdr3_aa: CASSLAPTLYEQYF
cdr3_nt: TGCGCCAGCAGCTTGGCTCCCACCCTCTACGAGCAGTACTTC

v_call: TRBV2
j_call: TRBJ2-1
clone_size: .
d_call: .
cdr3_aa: CASAGTTNEQFF
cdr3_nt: TGTGCCAGTGCCGGGACCACCAATGAGCAGTTCTTC

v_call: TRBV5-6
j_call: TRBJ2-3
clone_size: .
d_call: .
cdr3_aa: CASSLGRERNTQYF
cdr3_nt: TGTGCCAGCAGCTTGGGTAGAGAGCGGAATACGCAGTATTTT

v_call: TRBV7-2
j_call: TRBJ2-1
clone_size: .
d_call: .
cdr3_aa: CASSLVSGMGGRNEQFF
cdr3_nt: TGTGCCAGCAGCTTAGTTAGTGGTATGGGAGGTAGGAATGAGCAGTTCTTC

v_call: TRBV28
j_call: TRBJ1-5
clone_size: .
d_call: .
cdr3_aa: CASSQGSQPQHF
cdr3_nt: TGTGCCAGCAGTCAGGGGAGTCAGCCCCAGCATTTT

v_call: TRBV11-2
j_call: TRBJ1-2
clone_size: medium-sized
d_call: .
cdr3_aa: CASSDRAYGYTF
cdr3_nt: TGTGCCAGCAGCGATCGAGCTTATGGCTACACCTTC

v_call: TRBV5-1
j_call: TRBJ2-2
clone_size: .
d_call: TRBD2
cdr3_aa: CASSLRTSGLGTGELFF
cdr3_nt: TGCGCCAGCAGCTTGAGAACTAGCGGGTTGGGAACCGGGGAGCTGTTTTTT

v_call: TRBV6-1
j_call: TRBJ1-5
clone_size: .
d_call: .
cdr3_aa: CASSERGGGSNQPQHF
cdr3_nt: TGTGCCAGCAGTGAACGGGGTGGGGGAAGCAATCAGCCCCAGCATTTT

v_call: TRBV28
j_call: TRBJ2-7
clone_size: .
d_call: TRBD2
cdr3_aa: CASSGASGSRYEQYF
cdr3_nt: TGTGCCAGCAGTGGAGCTAGCGGGAGTAGGTACGAGCAGTACTTC

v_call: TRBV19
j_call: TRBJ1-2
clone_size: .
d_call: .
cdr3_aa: CASAKGGVYGYTF
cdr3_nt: TGTGCCAGCGCGAAGGGAGGGGTCTATGGCTACACCTTC

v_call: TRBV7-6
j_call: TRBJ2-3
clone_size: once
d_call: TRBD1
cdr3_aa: CASSSNRGDTQYF
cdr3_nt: TGTGCCAGCAGCTCAAACAGGGGTGATACGCAGTATTTT

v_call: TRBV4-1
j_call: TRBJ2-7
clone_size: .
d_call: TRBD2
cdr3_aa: CASSQTPGTSGYEQYF
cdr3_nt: TGCGCCAGCAGCCAAACCCCGGGGACTAGCGGTTACGAGCAGTACTTC

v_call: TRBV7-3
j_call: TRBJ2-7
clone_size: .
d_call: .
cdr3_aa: CASSPLAEYEQYF
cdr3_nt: TGTGCCAGCAGCCCGCTAGCAGAGTACGAGCAGTACTTC

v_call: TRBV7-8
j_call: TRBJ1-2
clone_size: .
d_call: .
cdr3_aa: CASSLGREPYGYTF
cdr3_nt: TGTGCCAGCAGCTTAGGGCGGGAACCCTATGGCTACACCTTC

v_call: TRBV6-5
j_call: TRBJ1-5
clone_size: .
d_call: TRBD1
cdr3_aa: CASRWDRDSNQPQHF
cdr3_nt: TGTGCCAGCAGATGGGACAGAGATAGCAATCAGCCCCAGCATTTT

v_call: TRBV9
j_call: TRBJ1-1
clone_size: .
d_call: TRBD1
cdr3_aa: CASSAPRDRANTEAFF
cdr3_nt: TGTGCCAGCAGCGCACCACGGGACAGGGCGAACACTGAAGCTTTCTTT

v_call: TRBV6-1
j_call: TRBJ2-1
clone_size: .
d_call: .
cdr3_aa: CASSEEVSSYNEQFF
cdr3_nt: TGTGCCAGCAGTGAGGAGGTAAGCTCCTACAATGAGCAGTTCTTC

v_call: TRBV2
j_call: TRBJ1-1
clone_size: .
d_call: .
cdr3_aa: CASRKDMNTEAFF
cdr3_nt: TGTGCCAGCAGGAAGGATATGAACACTGAAGCTTTCTTT

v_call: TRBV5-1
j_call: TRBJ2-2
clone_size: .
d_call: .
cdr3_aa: CASSLQRNTGELFF
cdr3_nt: TGCGCCAGCAGCTTGCAAAGAAACACCGGGGAGCTGTTTTTT

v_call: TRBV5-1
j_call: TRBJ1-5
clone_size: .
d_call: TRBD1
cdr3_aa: CASSQGQGIGQPQHF
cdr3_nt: TGCGCCAGCAGCCAGGGACAGGGGATCGGACAGCCCCAGCATTTT

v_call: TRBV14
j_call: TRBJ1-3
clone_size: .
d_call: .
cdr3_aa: CASSQERGSGNTIYF
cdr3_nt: TGTGCCAGCAGCCAAGAGAGAGGCTCTGGAAACACCATATATTTT

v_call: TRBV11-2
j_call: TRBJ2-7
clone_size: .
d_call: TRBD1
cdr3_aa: CASSQTGQVRGEQYF
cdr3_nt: TGTGCCAGCAGCCAAACCGGACAGGTTCGGGGCGAGCAGTACTTC

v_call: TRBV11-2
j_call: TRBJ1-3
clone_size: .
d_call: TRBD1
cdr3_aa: CASSLEMDRGFGNTIYF
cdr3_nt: TGTGCCAGCAGCTTAGAAATGGACAGGGGCTTCGGAAACACCATATATTTT

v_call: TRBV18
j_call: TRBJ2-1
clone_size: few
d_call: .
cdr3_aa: CASSPSGDNEQFF
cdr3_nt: TGTGCCAGCTCACCAAGCGGTGACAATGAGCAGTTCTTC

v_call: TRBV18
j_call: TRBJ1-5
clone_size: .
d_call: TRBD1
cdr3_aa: CASSRTSDRVQPQHF
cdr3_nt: TGTGCCAGCTCACGAACGTCCGACAGGGTTCAGCCCCAGCATTTT

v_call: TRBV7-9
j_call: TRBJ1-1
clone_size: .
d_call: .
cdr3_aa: CASSLVQGGNGEAFF
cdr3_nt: TGTGCCAGCAGCTTGGTACAGGGCGGTAACGGTGAAGCTTTCTTT

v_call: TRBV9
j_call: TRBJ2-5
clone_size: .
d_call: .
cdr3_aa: CASSLGRVQETQYF
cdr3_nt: TGTGCCAGCAGCCTTGGCAGGGTGCAAGAGACCCAGTACTTC

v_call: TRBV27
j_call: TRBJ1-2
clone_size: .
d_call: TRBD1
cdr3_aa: CASSPDRVRGYTF
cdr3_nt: TGTGCCAGCAGTCCGGACAGGGTGCGCGGCTACACCTTC

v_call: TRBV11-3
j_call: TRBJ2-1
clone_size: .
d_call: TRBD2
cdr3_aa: CASSLEIAGPYNEQFF
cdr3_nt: TGTGCCAGCAGCTTAGAAATAGCGGGACCCTACAATGAGCAGTTCTTC

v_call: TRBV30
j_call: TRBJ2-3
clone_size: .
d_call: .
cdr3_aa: CAWGYGPTDTQYF
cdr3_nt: TGTGCCTGGGGGTATGGCCCCACAGATACGCAGTATTTT

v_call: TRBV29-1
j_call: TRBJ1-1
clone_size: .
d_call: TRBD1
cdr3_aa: CSVSRQGAEAFF
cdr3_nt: TGCAGCGTCTCTCGACAGGGCGCTGAAGCTTTCTTT

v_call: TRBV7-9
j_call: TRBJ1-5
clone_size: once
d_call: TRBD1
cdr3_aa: CASSSGQLDQPQHF
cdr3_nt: TGTGCCAGCAGCTCGGGACAGCTGGACCAGCCCCAGCATTTT

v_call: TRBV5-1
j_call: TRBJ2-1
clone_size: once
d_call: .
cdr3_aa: CASSLGIGGLLIGEQFF
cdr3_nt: TGCGCCAGCAGCTTGGGGATCGGAGGACTCCTGATTGGTGAGCAGTTCTTC

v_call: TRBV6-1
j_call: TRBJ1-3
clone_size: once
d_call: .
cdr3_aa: CASRNTGSGNTIYF
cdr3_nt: TGTGCCAGCAGGAATACAGGGTCCGGAAACACCATATATTTT

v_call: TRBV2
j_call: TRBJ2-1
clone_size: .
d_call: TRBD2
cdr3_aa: CASSVGGGRLGEQFF
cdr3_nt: TGTGCCAGCAGTGTTGGGGGAGGGCGATTAGGGGAGCAGTTCTTC

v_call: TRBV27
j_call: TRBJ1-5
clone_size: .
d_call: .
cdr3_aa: CASSSHPERNQPQHF
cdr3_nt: TGTGCCAGCAGTTCTCATCCCGAGCGCAATCAGCCCCAGCATTTT

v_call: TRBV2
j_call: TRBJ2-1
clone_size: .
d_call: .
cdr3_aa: CASSELVEQFF
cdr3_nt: TGTGCCAGCAGTGAATTGGTTGAGCAGTTCTTC

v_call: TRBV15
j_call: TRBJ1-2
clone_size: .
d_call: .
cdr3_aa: CATSRNRRELTGWGYGYTF
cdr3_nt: TGTGCCACCAGCAGAAATAGACGGGAACTTACCGGCTGGGGTTATGGCTACACCTTC

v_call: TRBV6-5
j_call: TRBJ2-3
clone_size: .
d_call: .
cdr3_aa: CASSYSGIGTDTQYF
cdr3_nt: TGTGCCAGCAGTTACTCAGGCATCGGCACAGATACGCAGTATTTT

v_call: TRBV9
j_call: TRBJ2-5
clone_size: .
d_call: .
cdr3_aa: CASSVGDRRGETQYF
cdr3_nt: TGTGCCAGCAGCGTGGGGGACCGACGAGGGGAGACCCAGTACTTC

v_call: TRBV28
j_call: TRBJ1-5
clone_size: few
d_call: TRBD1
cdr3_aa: CASKRLGTGASNQPQHF
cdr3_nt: TGTGCCAGCAAGCGACTCGGGACAGGAGCTAGCAATCAGCCCCAGCATTTT